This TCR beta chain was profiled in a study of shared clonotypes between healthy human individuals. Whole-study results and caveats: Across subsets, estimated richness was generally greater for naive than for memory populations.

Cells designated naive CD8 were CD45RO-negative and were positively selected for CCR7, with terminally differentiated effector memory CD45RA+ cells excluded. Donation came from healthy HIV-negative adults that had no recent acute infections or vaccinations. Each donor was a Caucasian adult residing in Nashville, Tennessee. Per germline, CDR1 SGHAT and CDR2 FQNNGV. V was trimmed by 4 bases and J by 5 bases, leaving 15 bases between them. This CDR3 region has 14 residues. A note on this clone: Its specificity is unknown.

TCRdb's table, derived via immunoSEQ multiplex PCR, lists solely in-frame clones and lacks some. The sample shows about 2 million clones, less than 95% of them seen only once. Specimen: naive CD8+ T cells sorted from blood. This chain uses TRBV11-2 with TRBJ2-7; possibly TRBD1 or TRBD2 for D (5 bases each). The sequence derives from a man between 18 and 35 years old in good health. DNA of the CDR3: TGTGCCAGCAGCTCCGGGACCGGGGCCGACGAGCAGTACTTC. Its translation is CASSSGTGADEQYF.